These T cell receptor beta chains were read from a single sample in a study of blood T cell repertoires in COVID-19. Produced via immunoSEQ multiplex PCR; TCRdb's table is partial and in-frame only. The table records approximately 100,000 clones, about 84% of them present only once. The sample consisted of peripheral blood. The receptors come from a woman between 65 and 79 years old with acute or convalescent COVID-19. Both conserved end residues are part of each CDR3. The D gene is left open where the match is weak. The size entry is marked missing in some rows and otherwise reads once, few, many or a size class.

TRBJ1-2	13	TRBV15	once	TRBD1	CATSKDRDYGYTF	TGTGCCACCAGCAAGGACAGGGACTATGGCTACACCTTC
TRBJ2-1	14	TRBV10-3	NA	TRBD2	CAIQTSGGAGEQFF	TGTGCCATCCAGACTAGCGGGGGGGCGGGTGAGCAGTTCTTC
TRBJ2-1	14	TRBV2	NA	NA	CASIRQVPYNEQFF	TGTGCCAGCATTAGACAGGTCCCCTACAATGAGCAGTTCTTC
TRBJ2-3	15	TRBV7-6	NA	TRBD1	CASSLVGQGEDTQYF	TGTGCCAGCAGCTTAGTTGGACAGGGGGAAGATACGCAGTATTTT
TRBJ1-2	16	TRBV5-8	NA	TRBD1	CASSLLDRGLDYGYTF	TGTGCCAGCAGCTTGTTGGACAGGGGGCTGGACTATGGCTACACCTTC
TRBJ2-3	17	TRBV9	NA	TRBD2	CASSVESSGGITDTQYF	TGTGCCAGCAGCGTAGAGTCTAGCGGGGGGATAACAGATACGCAGTATTTT
TRBJ2-3	15	TRBV5-1	NA	TRBD1	CASSQEDRGTDTQYF	TGCGCCAGCAGCCAAGAGGACAGGGGCACAGATACGCAGTATTTT
TRBJ1-2	13	TRBV25-1	once	TRBD1	CASKPQGNYGYTF	TGTGCCAGCAAACCACAGGGGAACTATGGCTACACCTTC
TRBJ1-2	13	TRBV5-1	NA	NA	CASSLDGNYGYTF	TGCGCCAGCAGCCTTGACGGGAACTATGGCTACACCTTC
TRBJ2-1	15	TRBV5-1	NA	TRBD1	CASSLTPQGNNEQFF	TGCGCCAGCAGCTTAACGCCACAGGGGAACAATGAGCAGTTCTTC
TRBJ2-3	19	TRBV7-9	NA	TRBD2	CASSSRSSGGAGATDTQYF	TGTGCCAGCAGCTCCCGGAGTAGCGGGGGGGCCGGAGCCACAGATACGCAGTATTTT
TRBJ2-1	15	TRBV28	NA	TRBD2	CASSLSGGAYNEQFF	TGTGCCAGCAGTTTGAGCGGGGGTGCTTACAATGAGCAGTTCTTC
TRBJ1-4	15	TRBV2	NA	NA	CASSNTGIVNEKLFF	TGTGCCAGCAGTAATACAGGGATAGTTAATGAAAAACTGTTTTTT
TRBJ1-2	15	TRBV4-3	NA	NA	CASSQDWEQQYGYTF	TGCGCCAGCAGCCAAGACTGGGAGCAGCAGTATGGCTACACCTTC
TRBJ1-2	14	TRBV3-1/TRBV3-2	NA	NA	CASSLDMAHYGYTF	TGTGCCAGCAGCCTGGACATGGCGCACTATGGCTACACCTTC
TRBJ1-5	13	TRBV6-5	NA	TRBD1	CASQQGGRQPQHF	TGTGCCAGCCAACAGGGGGGGCGTCAGCCCCAGCATTTT
TRBJ1-3	13	TRBV3-1/TRBV3-2	NA	NA	CASSQDFKGPTYF	TGTGCCAGCAGCCAAGATTTTAAGGGGCCTACATATTTT
TRBJ1-2	20	TRBV15	NA	NA	CATSRDLPKGTGRVPRGYTF	TGTGCCACCAGCAGAGACCTGCCGAAGGGAACAGGCCGCGTTCCTCGCGGCTACACCTTC
TRBJ1-5	16	TRBV6-6	NA	TRBD1	CASSYNQGQIHQPQHF	TGTGCCAGCAGTTATAATCAGGGACAGATTCATCAGCCCCAGCATTTT
TRBJ2-6	15	TRBV7-2	NA	NA	CASSLDSSGANVLTF	TGTGCCAGCAGCTTAGACAGCTCTGGGGCCAACGTCCTGACTTTC
TRBJ1-2	16	TRBV2	NA	NA	CASSEYSVGAGYGYTF	TGTGCCAGCAGTGAGTACAGTGTTGGGGCCGGCTATGGCTACACCTTC
TRBJ1-5	15	TRBV6-2/TRBV6-3	NA	NA	CASSYSRRGSEPQHF	TGTGCCAGCAGTTACTCTCGCAGGGGTAGTGAGCCCCAGCATTTT
TRBJ2-3	15	TRBV27	NA	TRBD2	CASSGLAYSTDTQYF	TGTGCCAGCAGTGGACTAGCGTATAGCACAGATACGCAGTATTTT
TRBJ2-1	14	TRBV5-6	NA	NA	CASSLYRSYNEQFF	TGTGCCAGCAGCTTGTACCGGTCCTACAATGAGCAGTTCTTC
TRBJ2-1	14	TRBV7-6	few	NA	CASSPQGRGNEQFF	TGTGCCAGCAGCCCGCAGGGAAGGGGCAATGAGCAGTTCTTC
TRBJ1-4	13	TRBV6-6	NA	NA	CASMLRANEKLFF	TGTGCCAGCATGCTCCGGGCTAATGAAAAACTGTTTTTT
TRBJ1-5	19	TRBV15	NA	NA	CATSREGTRGWKGNQPQHF	TGTGCCACCAGCAGAGAGGGGACTAGGGGGTGGAAAGGCAATCAGCCCCAGCATTTT
TRBJ2-5	19	TRBV7-9	NA	TRBD1	CASRSELERTTGRQETQYF	TGTGCCAGCAGGAGTGAACTAGAGCGGACGACAGGGAGACAGGAGACCCAGTACTTC
TRBJ1-2	13	TRBV10-3	NA	NA	CAISDAQEYGYTF	TGTGCCATCAGTGATGCGCAGGAATATGGCTACACCTTC
TRBJ1-1	13	TRBV11-2	NA	NA	CASSLVQGTEAFF	TGTGCCAGCAGCTTAGTACAGGGTACTGAAGCTTTCTTT
TRBJ1-4	15	TRBV2	NA	NA	CASTLRGSNNEKLFF	TGTGCCAGCACCCTACGAGGGTCTAATAATGAAAAACTGTTTTTT
TRBJ2-2	15	TRBV19	NA	TRBD2	CASSMIASGTGELFF	TGTGCCAGTAGTATGATAGCTAGCGGCACCGGGGAGCTGTTTTTT
TRBJ2-2	16	TRBV5-4	NA	NA	CASSLERTTLPEELFF	TGTGCCAGCAGCTTGGAAAGGACAACGCTGCCTGAGGAGCTGTTTTTT
TRBJ2-5	14	TRBV11-2	NA	NA	CASSLQGATETQYF	TGTGCCAGCAGCTTACAAGGGGCGACGGAGACCCAGTACTTC
TRBJ1-2	14	TRBV7-9	NA	TRBD1	CASNYRGADYGYTF	TGTGCCAGCAACTACAGGGGCGCAGACTATGGCTACACCTTC
TRBJ2-6	16	TRBV16	NA	TRBD1	CASSPERTGRANVLTF	TGTGCCAGCAGCCCAGAGCGGACAGGTCGAGCCAACGTCCTGACTTTC